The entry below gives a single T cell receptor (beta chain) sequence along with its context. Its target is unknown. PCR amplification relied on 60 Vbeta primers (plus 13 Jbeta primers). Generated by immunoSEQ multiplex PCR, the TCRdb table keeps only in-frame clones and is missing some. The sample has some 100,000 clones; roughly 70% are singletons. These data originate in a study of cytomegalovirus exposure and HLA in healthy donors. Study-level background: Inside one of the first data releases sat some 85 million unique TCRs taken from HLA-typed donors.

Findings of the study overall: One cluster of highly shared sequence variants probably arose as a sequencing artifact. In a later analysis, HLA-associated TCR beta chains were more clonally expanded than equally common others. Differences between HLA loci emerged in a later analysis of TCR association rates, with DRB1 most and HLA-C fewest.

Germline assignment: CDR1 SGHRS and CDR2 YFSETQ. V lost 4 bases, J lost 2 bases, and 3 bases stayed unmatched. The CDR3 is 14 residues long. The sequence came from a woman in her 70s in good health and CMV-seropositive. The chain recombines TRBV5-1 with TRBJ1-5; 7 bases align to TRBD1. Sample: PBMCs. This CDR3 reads CASSQGGGNQPQHF. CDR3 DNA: TGCGCCAGCAGCCAGGGGGGAGGCAATCAGCCCCAGCATTTT.